The entry below describes one T cell receptor (beta chain). The junction and the germline gene differ at one end; a read error may be behind it. Primers used in a second PCR of about 7 to 12 cycles were a sample-barcoded 5' primer and a J-beta primer mix. TCRdb recomputed calls from the 5' RACE reads with MiXCR, one row per CDR3 protein. Among 800,000 or so distinct CDR3 sequences listed, about half were seen once. The sample is drawn from a study of blood T cells in healthy people across ages. The CDR3 sequence is 16 residues long. Sequencing used blood. This chain connects TRBV12-3 or TRBV12-4 to TRBJ2-5, with 9 bases identical to TRBD2. The TCR sequence derives from an elderly man in good health. This chain's CDR3 is CAGSPETSGHQETQYF. The CDR3 bases are TGTGCCGGCAGCCCAGAGACTAGCGGACACCAAGAGACCCAGTACTTC.